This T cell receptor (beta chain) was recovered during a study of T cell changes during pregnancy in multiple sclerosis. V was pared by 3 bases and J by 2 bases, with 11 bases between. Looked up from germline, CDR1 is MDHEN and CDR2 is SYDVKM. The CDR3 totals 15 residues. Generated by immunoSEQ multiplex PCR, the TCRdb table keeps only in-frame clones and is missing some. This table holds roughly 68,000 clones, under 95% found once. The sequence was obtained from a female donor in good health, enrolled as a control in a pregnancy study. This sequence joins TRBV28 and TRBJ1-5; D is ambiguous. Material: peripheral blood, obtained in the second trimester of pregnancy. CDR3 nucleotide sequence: TGTGCCAGCAGTTTGGGAGGCCGGGGCAATCAGCCCCAGCATTTT. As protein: CASSLGGRGNQPQHF.